This T cell receptor beta chain was sequenced in a study of blood T cell repertoires in COVID-19. In the original workflow: Estimated nucleated cell counts came from reference gene primer amplification. Assay: immunoSEQ multiplex PCR; the TCRdb copy retains only in-frame clones and omits some. For V, J and clone size, that table is used; D and trimming come from the DNA. The data contain 130,000 or so clones, over 70% of them seen just once; the ten biggest clones take up 2% to 3%. CDR3 length: 16 residues. Deletions cut 4 bases from V and 5 bases from J, with 21 bases between. CDR1 is SGDLS, CDR2 YYNGEE, per germline.

The chain couples TRBV9 to TRBJ1-1; possibly TRBD1 for D (5 bases). What was sequenced was peripheral blood. The TCR comes from a man in his fifties with active COVID-19. The DNA of the CDR3 is TGTGCCAGCAGCCCCATAACATCGGGGGTTGGGACTGAAGCTTTCTTT. This codes for CASSPITSGVGTEAFF.